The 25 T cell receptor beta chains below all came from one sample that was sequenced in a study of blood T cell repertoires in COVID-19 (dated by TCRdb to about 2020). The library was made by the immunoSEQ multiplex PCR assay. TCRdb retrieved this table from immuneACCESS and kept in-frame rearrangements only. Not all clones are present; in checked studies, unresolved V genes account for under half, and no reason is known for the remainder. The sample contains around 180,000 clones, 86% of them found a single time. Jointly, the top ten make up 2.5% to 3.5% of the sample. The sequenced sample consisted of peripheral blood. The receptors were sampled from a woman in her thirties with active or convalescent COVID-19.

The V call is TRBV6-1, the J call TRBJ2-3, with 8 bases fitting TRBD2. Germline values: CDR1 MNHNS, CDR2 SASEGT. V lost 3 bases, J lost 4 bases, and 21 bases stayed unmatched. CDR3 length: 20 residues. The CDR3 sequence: CASSDQGWFLAPGGADTQYF. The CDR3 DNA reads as TGTGCCAGCAGTGACCAAGGGTGGTTTCTAGCGCCGGGGGGGGCAGATACGCAGTATTTT.

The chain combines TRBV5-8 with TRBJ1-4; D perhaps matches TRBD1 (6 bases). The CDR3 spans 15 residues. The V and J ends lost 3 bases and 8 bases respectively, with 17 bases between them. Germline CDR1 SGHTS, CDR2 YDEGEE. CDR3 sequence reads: CASSSTGTLREKLFF. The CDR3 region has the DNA TGTGCCAGCAGCTCGACAGGCACACTACGAGAAAAACTGTTTTTT.

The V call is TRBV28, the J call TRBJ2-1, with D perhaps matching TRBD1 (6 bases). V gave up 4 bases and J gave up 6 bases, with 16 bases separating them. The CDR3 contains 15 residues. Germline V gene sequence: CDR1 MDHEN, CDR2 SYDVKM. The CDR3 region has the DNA TGTGCCAGCAGTTACCGGGACGGCAGGGGCAATGAGCAGTTCTTC. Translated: CASSYRDGRGNEQFF.

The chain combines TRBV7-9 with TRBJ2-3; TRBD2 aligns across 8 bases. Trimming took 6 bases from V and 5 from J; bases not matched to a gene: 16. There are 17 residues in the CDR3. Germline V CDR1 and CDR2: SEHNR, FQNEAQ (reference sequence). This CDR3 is CASRSTGTRPKGDTQYF. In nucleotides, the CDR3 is TGTGCCAGCAGGTCTACCGGGACTAGGCCCAAGGGAGATACGCAGTATTTT.

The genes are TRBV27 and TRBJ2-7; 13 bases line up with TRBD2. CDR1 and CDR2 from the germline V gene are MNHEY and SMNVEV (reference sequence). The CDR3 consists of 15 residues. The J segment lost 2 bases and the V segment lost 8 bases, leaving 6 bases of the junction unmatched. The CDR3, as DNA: TGTGCCAGCGGACTAGCGGGAGTCGGGGCCTACGAGCAGTACTTC. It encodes CASGLAGVGAYEQYF.

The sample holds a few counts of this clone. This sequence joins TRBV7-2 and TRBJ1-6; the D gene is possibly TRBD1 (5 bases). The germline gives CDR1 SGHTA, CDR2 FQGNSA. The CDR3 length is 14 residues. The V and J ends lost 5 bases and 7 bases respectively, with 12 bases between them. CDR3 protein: CASSAQAGNSPLHF. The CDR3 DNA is TGTGCCAGCAGCGCACAGGCAGGAAATTCACCCCTCCACTTT.

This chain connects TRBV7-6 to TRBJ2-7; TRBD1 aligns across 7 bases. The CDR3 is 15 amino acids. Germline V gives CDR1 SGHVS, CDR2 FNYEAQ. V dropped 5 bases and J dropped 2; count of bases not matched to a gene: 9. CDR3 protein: CASSIDQGDAYEQYF. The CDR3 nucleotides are TGTGCCAGCAGCATCGACCAGGGGGATGCCTACGAGCAGTACTTC.

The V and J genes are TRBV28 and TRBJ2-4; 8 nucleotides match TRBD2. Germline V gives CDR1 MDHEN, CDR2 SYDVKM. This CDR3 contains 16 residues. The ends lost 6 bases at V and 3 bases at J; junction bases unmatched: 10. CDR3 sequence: CASRVPAGGGKNIQYF. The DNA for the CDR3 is TGTGCCAGCAGAGTCCCGGCGGGAGGAGGCAAAAACATTCAGTACTTC. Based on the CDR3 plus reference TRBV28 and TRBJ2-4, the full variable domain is DVKVTQSSRYLVKRTGEKVFLECVQDMDHENMFWYRQDPGLGLRLIYFSYDVKMKEKGDIPEGYSVSREKKERFSLILESASTNQTSMYLCASRVPAGGGKNIQYFGAGTRLSVL.

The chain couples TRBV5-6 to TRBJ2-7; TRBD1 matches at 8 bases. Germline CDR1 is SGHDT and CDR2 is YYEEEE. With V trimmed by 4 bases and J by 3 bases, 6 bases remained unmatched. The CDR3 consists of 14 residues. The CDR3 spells CASSLRTGYYEQYF. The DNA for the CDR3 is TGTGCCAGCAGCCTCCGGACAGGGTACTACGAGCAGTACTTC.

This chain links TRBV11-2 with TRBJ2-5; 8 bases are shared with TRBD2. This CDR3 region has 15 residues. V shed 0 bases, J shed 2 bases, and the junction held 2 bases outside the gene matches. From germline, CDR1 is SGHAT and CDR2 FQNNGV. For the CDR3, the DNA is TGTGCCAGCAGCTTAGAAGGCGGGAGGCAAGAGACCCAGTACTTC. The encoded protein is CASSLEGGRQETQYF.

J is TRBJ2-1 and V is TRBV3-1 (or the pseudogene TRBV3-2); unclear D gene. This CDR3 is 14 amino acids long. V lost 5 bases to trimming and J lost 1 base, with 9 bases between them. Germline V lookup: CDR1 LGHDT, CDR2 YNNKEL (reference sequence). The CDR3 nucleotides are TGTGCCAGCAGCTTTCGTTATTCCTACAATGAGCAGTTCTTC. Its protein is CASSFRYSYNEQFF.

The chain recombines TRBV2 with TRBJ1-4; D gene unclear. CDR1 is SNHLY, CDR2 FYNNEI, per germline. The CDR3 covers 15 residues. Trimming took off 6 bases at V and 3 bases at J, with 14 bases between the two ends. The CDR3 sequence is CASSTLQLPNEKLFF. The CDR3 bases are TGTGCCAGCAGCACCTTACAGTTACCTAATGAAAAACTGTTTTTT.

The CDR3 loop reads CASSFLGRNSPLHF. Here the CDR3 DNA reads TGCGCCAGCAGCTTCTTGGGCCGTAATTCACCCCTCCACTTT. This chain joins TRBV5-1 and TRBJ1-6; no definite D call. This CDR3 region has 14 residues. Trimming took 2 bases from V and 6 from J, leaving 9 bases between them. CDR1 and CDR2 (germline): SGHRS, YFSETQ.

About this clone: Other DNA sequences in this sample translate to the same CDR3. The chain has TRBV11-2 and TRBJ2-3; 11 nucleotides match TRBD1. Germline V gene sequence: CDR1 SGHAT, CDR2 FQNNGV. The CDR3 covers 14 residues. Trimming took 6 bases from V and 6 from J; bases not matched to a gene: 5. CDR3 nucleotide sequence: TGTGCCAGCAGTTTCGGACAGGGGGCGGATACGCAGTATTTT. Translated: CASSFGQGADTQYF.

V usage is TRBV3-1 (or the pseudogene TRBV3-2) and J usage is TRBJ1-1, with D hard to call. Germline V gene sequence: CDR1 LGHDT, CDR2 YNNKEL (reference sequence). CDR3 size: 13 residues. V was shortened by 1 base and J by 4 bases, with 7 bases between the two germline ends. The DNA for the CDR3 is TGTGCCAGCAGCCAAGGGGCAAGCACTGAAGCTTTCTTT. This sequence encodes CASSQGASTEAFF.

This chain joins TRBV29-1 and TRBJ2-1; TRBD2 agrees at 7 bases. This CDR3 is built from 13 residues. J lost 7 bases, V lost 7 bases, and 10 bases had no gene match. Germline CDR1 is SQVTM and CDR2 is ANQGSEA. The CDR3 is CSGVAGVWNEQFF. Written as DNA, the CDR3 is TGCAGCGGCGTGGCGGGAGTGTGGAATGAGCAGTTCTTC.

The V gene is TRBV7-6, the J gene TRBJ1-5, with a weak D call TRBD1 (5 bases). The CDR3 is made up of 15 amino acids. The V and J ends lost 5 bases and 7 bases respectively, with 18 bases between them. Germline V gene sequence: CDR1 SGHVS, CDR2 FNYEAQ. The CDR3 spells CASSPGPGGTQPQHF. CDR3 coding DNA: TGTGCCAGCAGCCCAGGACCGGGAGGGACGCAGCCCCAGCATTTT.

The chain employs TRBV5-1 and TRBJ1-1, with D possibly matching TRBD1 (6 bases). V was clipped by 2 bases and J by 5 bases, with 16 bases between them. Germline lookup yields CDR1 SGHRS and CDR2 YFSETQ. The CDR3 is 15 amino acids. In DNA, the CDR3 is TGCGCCAGCAGCTTAGGGACATCCTGGGGAACTGAAGCTTTCTTT. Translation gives CASSLGTSWGTEAFF.

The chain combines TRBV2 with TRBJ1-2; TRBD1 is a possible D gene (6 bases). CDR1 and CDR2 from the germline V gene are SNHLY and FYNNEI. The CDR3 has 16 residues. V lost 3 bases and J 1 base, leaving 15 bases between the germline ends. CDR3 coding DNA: TGTGCCAGCAGTGACCCTTTGAAGGGGGTTAACTATGGCTACACCTTC. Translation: CASSDPLKGVNYGYTF.

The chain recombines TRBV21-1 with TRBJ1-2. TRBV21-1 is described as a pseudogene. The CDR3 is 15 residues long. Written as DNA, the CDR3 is TGTGCCAGCAGCAAAAGCGTCGCAGACCAATGGAGCTACACCTTC. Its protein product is CASSKSVADQWSYTF.

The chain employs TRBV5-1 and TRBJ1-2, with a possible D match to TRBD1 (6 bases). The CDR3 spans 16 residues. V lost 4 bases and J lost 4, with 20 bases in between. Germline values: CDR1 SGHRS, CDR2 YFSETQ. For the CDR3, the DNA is TGCGCCAGCAGCGGCTTACAGGGAAGTCGCAGCTATGGCTACACCTTC. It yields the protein CASSGLQGSRSYGYTF.

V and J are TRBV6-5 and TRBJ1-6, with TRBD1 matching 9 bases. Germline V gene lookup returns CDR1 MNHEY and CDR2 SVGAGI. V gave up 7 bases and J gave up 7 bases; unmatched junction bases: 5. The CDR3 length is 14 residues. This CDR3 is CASKPGTGNSPLHF. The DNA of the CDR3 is TGTGCCAGCAAGCCCGGGACAGGGAATTCACCCCTCCACTTT.

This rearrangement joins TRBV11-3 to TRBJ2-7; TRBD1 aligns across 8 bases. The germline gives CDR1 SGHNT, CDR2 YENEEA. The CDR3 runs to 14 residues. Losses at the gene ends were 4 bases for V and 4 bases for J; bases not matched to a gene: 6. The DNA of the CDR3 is TGTGCCAGCAGCTCCCGGGACAGGAGATACGAGCAGTACTTC. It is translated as CASSSRDRRYEQYF.

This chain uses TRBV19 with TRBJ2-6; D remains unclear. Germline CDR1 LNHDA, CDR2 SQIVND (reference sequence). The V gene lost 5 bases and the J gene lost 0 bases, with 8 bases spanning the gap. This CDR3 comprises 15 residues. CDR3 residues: CASSATASGANVLTF. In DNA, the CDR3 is TGTGCCAGTAGTGCAACAGCCTCTGGGGCCAACGTCCTGACTTTC.

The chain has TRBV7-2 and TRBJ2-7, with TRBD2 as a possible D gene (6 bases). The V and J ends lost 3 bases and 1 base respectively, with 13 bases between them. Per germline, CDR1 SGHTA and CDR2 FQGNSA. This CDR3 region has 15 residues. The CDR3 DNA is TGTGCCAGCAGCTTGGGGGGTTCGATTTCCTACGAGCAGTACTTC. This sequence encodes CASSLGGSISYEQYF.